Presented here are 12 T cell receptor beta chains from one specimen sequenced in a study of T cell changes during pregnancy in multiple sclerosis. The protocol was immunoSEQ multiplex PCR, while the TCRdb copy is restricted to in-frame clones and leaves out a portion. The sample lists some 41,000 clones, roughly 91% occurring once. This specimen was CD8+ T cells from peripheral blood mononuclear cells, taken in the first trimester of pregnancy. These receptors originate from a female donor with multiple sclerosis, enrolled in a pregnancy study.

This clone was counted a single time. The gene calls are TRBV6-5 and TRBJ2-2; D might be TRBD1 (5 bases). This CDR3 region has 13 residues. CDR1 and CDR2 (germline): MNHEY, SVGAGI. V lost 6 bases, J lost 7 bases, and 12 bases lay in between. The CDR3 sequence is CASSFREHGELFF. As DNA, the CDR3 is TGTGCCAGCAGCTTCAGGGAACACGGGGAGCTGTTTTTT.

This clone was counted only a few times. The chain has TRBV10-3 and TRBJ1-1; 12 bases are a match to TRBD1. The V segment lost 6 bases and the J segment 3 bases; nucleotides outside the gene matches: 5. Germline loops: CDR1 ENHRY, CDR2 SYGVKD. This CDR3 contains 15 residues. CDR3 nucleotide sequence: TGTGCCATCAGGCCGGGACAGGGGGCCGACACTGAAGCTTTCTTT. Protein product: CAIRPGQGADTEAFF.

This clone occurred once. This sequence joins TRBV4-2 and TRBJ2-1; D is ambiguous. The CDR3 length is 15 residues. Per the germline V gene, CDR1 is LGHNA and CDR2 is YNFKEQ. With 1 base removed from V and 2 bases from J, the gap between germline ends came to 9 bases. The DNA of the CDR3 is TGTGCCAGCAGCCAAGCGCCAGGTCCCTACAATGAGCAGTTCTTC. Amino acids: CASSQAPGPYNEQFF.

The chain employs TRBV9 and TRBJ2-1; 8 positions match TRBD2. The germline V gene encodes CDR1 SGDLS and CDR2 YYNGEE. This CDR3 region has 14 residues. The V gene end was trimmed by 3 bases and the J gene end by 8 bases; junction bases not matched to a gene: 7. CDR3 nucleotide sequence: TGTGCCAGCAGCGCGGGGGGGACGACCGATGAGCAGTTCTTC. Protein product: CASSAGGTTDEQFF.

The V gene is TRBV25-1, the J gene TRBJ1-4, with unresolved D. V lost 1 base, J lost 12 bases, and 6 bases lay in between. There are 11 residues in the CDR3. Germline V CDR1 and CDR2: MGHDK, SYGVNS. In DNA form, the CDR3 reads TGTGCCAGCAGTGAATTGACTGAACTGTTTTTT. Residues: CASSELTELFF.

The chain combines TRBV30 with TRBJ1-3; 9 positions match TRBD1. This CDR3 region has 12 residues. The V segment lost 3 bases and the J segment 14 bases; nucleotides outside the gene matches: 8. CDR1 is GTSNPN, CDR2 SVGIG, per germline (reference sequence). The CDR3, as DNA: TGTGCCTGGAGACGACAGGGGGGAGACTTATATTTT. It specifies CAWRRQGGDLYF.

The sample holds a few counts of this clone. The chain uses TRBV6-1 and TRBJ1-5; no firm D call. The CDR3 runs to 16 residues. V was trimmed by 7 bases and J by 0 bases, leaving 16 bases between them. Germline V CDR1 and CDR2: MNHNS, SASEGT. The CDR3 region has the DNA TGTGCCAGCATTGACACACCCGACTATAGCAATCAGCCCCAGCATTTT. Its protein product is CASIDTPDYSNQPQHF.

The rearrangement joins TRBV11-2 to TRBJ2-3; TRBD2 matches 7 bases. Germline V CDR1 and CDR2: SGHAT, FQNNGV. Trimming cost V 1 base and J 6 bases; bases outside gene matches: 13. The CDR3 loop spans 17 amino acids. The chain's CDR3 is CASSLGAGEIVTDTQYF. Written as DNA, the CDR3 is TGTGCCAGCAGCTTAGGGGCGGGGGAGATTGTCACGGATACGCAGTATTTT.

To note about this clone: This CDR3 is also generated by other DNA sequences in the sample. The chain recombines TRBV4-3 with TRBJ1-1, with D unclear. Looked up from germline, CDR1 is LGHNA and CDR2 is YSLEER. The CDR3 runs to 15 residues. V was trimmed by 0 bases and J by 2 bases, leaving 10 bases between them. In DNA, the CDR3 is TGCGCCAGCAGCCAAGACGGCGGATTTAACACTGAAGCTTTCTTT. Its protein is CASSQDGGFNTEAFF.

The chain is built from TRBV5-8 and TRBJ1-4; TRBD1 matches 7 bases. In germline, CDR1 is SGHTS, CDR2 YDEGEE. Trimming cost V 3 bases and J 2 bases; bases outside gene matches: 16. The CDR3 contains 19 residues. CDR3 protein: CASSWRPIQGDFTNEKLFF. Here the CDR3 DNA reads TGTGCCAGCAGCTGGAGACCGATTCAGGGGGATTTTACTAATGAAAAACTGTTTTTT.

This clone appeared once. The chain has TRBV7-9 and TRBJ1-1; TRBD1 matches 8 bases. Trimming cost V 5 bases and J 7 bases; bases outside gene matches: 9. The CDR3 covers 14 residues. Germline V gene data show CDR1 as SEHNR and CDR2 as FQNEAQ (reference sequence). The CDR3 DNA follows: TGTGCCAGCAGCCGCCCCCTTGACAGGGGTGAAGCTTTCTTT. It codes for CASSRPLDRGEAFF.

The chain joins TRBV7-9 to TRBJ2-1, with D unresolved. The CDR3 loop spans 14 amino acids. CDR1 and CDR2 (germline): SEHNR, FQNEAQ (reference sequence). V gave up 1 base and J gave up 3 bases, with 7 bases separating them. The CDR3 nucleotides are TGTGCCAGCAGCTTAGTGCAGGTCTACAATGAGCAGTTCTTC. Translation gives CASSLVQVYNEQFF. Full variable domain (outside the CDR3, taken from reference TRBV7-9 and TRBJ2-1): DTGVSQNPRHKITKRGQNVTFRCDPISEHNRLYWYRQTLGQGPEFLTYFQNEAQLEKSRLLSDRFSAERPKGSFSTLEIQRTEQGDSAMYLCASSLVQVYNEQFFGPGTRLTVL.